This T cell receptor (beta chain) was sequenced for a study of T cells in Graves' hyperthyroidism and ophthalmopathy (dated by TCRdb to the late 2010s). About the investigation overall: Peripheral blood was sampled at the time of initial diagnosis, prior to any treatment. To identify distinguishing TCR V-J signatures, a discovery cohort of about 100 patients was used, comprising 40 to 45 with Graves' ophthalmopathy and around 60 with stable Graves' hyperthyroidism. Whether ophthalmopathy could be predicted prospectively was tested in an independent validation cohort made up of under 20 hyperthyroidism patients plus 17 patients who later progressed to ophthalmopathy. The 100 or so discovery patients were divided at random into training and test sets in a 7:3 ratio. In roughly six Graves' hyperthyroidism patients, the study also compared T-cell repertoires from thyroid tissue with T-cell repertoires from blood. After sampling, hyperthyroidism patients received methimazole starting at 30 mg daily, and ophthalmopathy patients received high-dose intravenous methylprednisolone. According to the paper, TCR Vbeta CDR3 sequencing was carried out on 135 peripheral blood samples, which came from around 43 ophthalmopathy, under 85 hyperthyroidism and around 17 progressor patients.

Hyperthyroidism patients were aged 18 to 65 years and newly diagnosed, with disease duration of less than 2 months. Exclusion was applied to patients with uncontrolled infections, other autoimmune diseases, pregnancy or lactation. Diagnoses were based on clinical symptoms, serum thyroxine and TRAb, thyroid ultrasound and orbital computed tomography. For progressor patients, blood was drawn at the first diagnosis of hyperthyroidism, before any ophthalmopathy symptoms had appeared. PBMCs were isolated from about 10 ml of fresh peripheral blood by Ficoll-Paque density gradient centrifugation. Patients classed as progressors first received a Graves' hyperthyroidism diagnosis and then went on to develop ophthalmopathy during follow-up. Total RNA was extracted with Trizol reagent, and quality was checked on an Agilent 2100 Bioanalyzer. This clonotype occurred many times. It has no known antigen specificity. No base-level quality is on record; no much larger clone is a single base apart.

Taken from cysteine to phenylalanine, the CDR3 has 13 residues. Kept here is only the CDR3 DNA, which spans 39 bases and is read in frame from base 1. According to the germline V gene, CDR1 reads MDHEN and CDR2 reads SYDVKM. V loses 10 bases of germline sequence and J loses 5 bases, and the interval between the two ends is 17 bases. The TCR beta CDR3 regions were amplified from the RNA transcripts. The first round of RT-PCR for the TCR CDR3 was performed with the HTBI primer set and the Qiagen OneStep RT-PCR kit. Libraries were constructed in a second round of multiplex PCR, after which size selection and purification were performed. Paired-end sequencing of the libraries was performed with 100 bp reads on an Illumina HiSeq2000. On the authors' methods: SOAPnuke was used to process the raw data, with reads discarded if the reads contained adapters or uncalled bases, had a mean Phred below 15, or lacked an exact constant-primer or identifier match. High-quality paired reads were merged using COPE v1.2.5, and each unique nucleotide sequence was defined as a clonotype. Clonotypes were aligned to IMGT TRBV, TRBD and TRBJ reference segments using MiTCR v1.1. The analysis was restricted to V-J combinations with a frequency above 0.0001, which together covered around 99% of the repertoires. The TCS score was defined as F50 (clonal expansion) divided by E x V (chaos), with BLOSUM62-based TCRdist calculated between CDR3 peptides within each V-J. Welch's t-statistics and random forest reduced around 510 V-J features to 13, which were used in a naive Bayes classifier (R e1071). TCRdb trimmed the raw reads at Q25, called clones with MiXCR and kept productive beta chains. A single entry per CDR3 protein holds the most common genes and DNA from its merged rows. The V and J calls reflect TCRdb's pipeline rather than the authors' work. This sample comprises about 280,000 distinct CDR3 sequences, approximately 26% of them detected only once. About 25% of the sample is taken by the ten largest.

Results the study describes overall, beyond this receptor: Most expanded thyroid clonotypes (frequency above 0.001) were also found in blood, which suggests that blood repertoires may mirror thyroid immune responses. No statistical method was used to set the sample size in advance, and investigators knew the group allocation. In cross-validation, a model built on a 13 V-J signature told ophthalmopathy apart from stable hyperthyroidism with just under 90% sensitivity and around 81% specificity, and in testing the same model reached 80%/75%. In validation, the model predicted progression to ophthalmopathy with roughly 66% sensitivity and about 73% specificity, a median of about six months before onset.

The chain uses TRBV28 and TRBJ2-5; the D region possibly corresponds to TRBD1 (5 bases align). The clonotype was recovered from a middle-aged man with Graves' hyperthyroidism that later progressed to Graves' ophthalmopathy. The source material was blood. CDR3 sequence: CATVGRVSETQYF. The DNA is TGTGCCACCGTCGGCAGGGTGTCGGAGACCCAGTACTTC. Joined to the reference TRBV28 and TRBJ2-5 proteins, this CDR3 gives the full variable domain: DVKVTQSSRYLVKRTGEKVFLECVQDMDHENMFWYRQDPGLGLRLIYFSYDVKMKEKGDIPEGYSVSREKKERFSLILESASTNQTSMYLCATVGRVSETQYFGPGTRLLVL.